One and the same sample provided the 4 T cell receptor beta chains below, sequenced in a study of cytomegalovirus exposure and HLA in healthy donors. PCR involved 60 Vbeta and 13 Jbeta primers. This table comes from immunoSEQ multiplex PCR, and its TCRdb copy is limited to in-frame clones, with some not included. This table holds about 100,000 clones, 60% to 80% found once. The sample consisted of PBMCs. The receptors here all came from a man aged 18 to 35 in good health and CMV-seronegative.

This rearrangement joins TRBV13 to TRBJ1-3; 11 bases agree with TRBD1. The CDR3 sequence is 17 residues long. Germline V gene data show CDR1 as PRHDT and CDR2 as FYEKMQ (reference sequence). V was clipped by 5 bases and J by 3 bases; unmatched bases: 9. The CDR3 nucleotides read TGTGCCAGCAGCACCCTAATGGACAGGGGGCTTGGAAACACCATATATTTT. Amino acids: CASSTLMDRGLGNTIYF.

This clone was counted a few times. V usage is TRBV6-1 and J usage is TRBJ2-2; tentatively, D is TRBD2 (6 bases). The CDR3 length is 15 residues. Germline V gives CDR1 MNHNS, CDR2 SASEGT. Trimming removed 10 bases at V and 4 bases at J, with 19 bases between. The CDR3 DNA sequence: TGTGCCATTTCCCCCGCCGGGGGAGCCACCGGGGAGCTGTTTTTT. Protein product: CAISPAGGATGELFF.

This clone was seen a few times. The chain recombines TRBV7-9 with TRBJ2-7, with no clear D. The CDR3 length is 15 residues. V was trimmed by 5 bases and J by 1 base, leaving 15 bases between them. CDR1 is SEHNR and CDR2 is FQNEAQ in the germline V gene (reference sequence). The CDR3 DNA reads as TGTGCCAGCAGCCAGAGAGACTTGTCATCCTACGAGCAGTACTTC. It encodes CASSQRDLSSYEQYF. The variable domain in full, completed from reference TRBV7-9 and TRBJ2-7, reads DTGVSQNPRHKITKRGQNVTFRCDPISEHNRLYWYRQTLGQGPEFLTYFQNEAQLEKSRLLSDRFSAERPKGSFSTLEIQRTEQGDSAMYLCASSQRDLSSYEQYFGPGTRLTVT.

V is TRBV4-2 and J is TRBJ1-6; D unresolved. CDR3 length equals 14 residues. Germline assignment: CDR1 LGHNA and CDR2 YNFKEQ. Trimming removed 0 bases at V and 7 bases at J, with 7 bases between. The DNA for the CDR3 is TGTGCCAGCAGCCAAGAGATCGGGAATTCACCCCTCCACTTT. It translates to CASSQEIGNSPLHF.